These 8 T cell receptor beta chains were all obtained from the same sample, sequenced in a study of T cell repertoires in cytomegalovirus infection. Each CDR3 protein gets one entry after TCRdb re-called the reads with MiXCR. This repertoire shows over 200,000 distinct CDR3 sequences, roughly 13% found once; its top ten account for around 9%. The specimen was PBMCs. These receptor sequences come from a human donor in good health (CMV status not recorded). Some clones in this sample may be carry-over from other donors' samples.

The J gene is TRBJ2-1, the V gene TRBV11-2; tentative D call: TRBD2 (5 bases). The CDR3 contains 11 residues. The germline gives CDR1 SGHAT, CDR2 FQNNGV. The V end lost 11 bases, the J end lost 4 bases, and 9 bases lay between the germline ends. CDR3 amino acids: CAVGDYNEQFF. The CDR3 nucleotides read TGTGCCGTCGGGGATTACAATGAGCAGTTCTTC.

This clonotype has more than one count but fewer than ten. This chain joins TRBV5-1 and TRBJ1-6; tentative D call: TRBD1 (5 bases). CDR3 length: 15 residues. V was pared by 4 bases and J by 7 bases, with 15 bases between. Germline lookup yields CDR1 SGHRS and CDR2 YFSETQ. In DNA, the CDR3 is TGCGCCAGCAGCCCTAATGGACATGAGAATTCACCCCTCCACTTT. It translates to CASSPNGHENSPLHF.

This clonotype was recorded many times. The chain joins TRBV7-9 to TRBJ2-1, with TRBD2 matching 8 bases. This CDR3 region has 19 residues. Germline V CDR1 and CDR2: SEHNR, FQNEAQ (reference sequence). Trimming at V came to 4 bases and at J to 5 bases, leaving 19 bases not matched to a gene. CDR3 sequence reads: CASSYPLSPTGGSNNEQFF. The DNA for the CDR3 is TGTGCCAGCAGCTATCCGCTCTCTCCGACGGGGGGGAGTAACAATGAGCAGTTCTTC. Based on the CDR3 plus reference TRBV7-9 and TRBJ2-1, the full variable domain is DTGVSQNPRHKITKRGQNVTFRCDPISEHNRLYWYRQTLGQGPEFLTYFQNEAQLEKSRLLSDRFSAERPKGSFSTLEIQRTEQGDSAMYLCASSYPLSPTGGSNNEQFFGPGTRLTVL.

In DNA, the CDR3 is TGTGCCAGCAGCTCCCCCGGGGGGGGTTTCGGTTACGAGCAGTACTTC. Translating it yields CASSSPGGGFGYEQYF. The V gene is TRBV7-9, the J gene TRBJ2-7; 8 nucleotides line up with TRBD2. CDR3 length: 16 amino acids. The V gene end was trimmed by 4 bases and the J gene end by 4 bases; junction bases not matched to a gene: 12. The germline V gene has CDR1 SEHNR and CDR2 FQNEAQ (reference sequence).

The sample holds many counts of this clonotype. V usage is TRBV11-3 and J usage is TRBJ2-2; no reliable D call. Germline V gene lookup returns CDR1 SGHNT and CDR2 YENEEA. The length of the CDR3 is 15 residues. Between the trimmed V and J ends, which lost 6 bases and 5 bases, there was a span of 16 bases. This CDR3 is CASRGTGPFTGELFF. Written as DNA, the CDR3 is TGTGCCAGCAGGGGAACCGGGCCATTTACCGGGGAGCTGTTTTTT.

This clonotype was recorded a few times. This chain joins TRBV5-1 and TRBJ2-7, with D tentatively TRBD1 (6 bases). Germline CDR1 reads SGHRS; CDR2 reads YFSETQ. This CDR3 has 14 amino acids. Trimming cost V 7 bases and J 2 bases, with 16 bases left between them. CDR3 sequence: CASVADRLPYEQYF. The CDR3 region has the DNA TGCGCCAGCGTGGCAGACAGGCTCCCCTACGAGCAGTACTTC.

This chain joins TRBV29-1 and TRBJ2-2; possibly TRBD2 for D (5 bases). The germline V gene encodes CDR1 SQVTM and CDR2 ANQGSEA. There are 13 residues in the CDR3. V lost 3 bases to trimming and J lost 2 bases, with 7 bases between them. The CDR3 nucleotides are TGCAGCGTTGACGGGGAAAACACCGGGGAGCTGTTTTTT. Translation: CSVDGENTGELFF.

Only a few counts were recorded for this clonotype. This chain joins TRBV6-2 or TRBV6-3 and TRBJ2-7; 7 bases align to TRBD1. CDR1 is MNHEY and CDR2 is SVGEGT in the germline V gene. Trimming took 6 bases from V and 7 from J; bases not matched to a gene: 6. The CDR3 is 12 residues long. The CDR3 nucleotides read TGTGCCAGCAGAGAGGGGGCAAAAGAGCAGTACTTC. This codes for CASREGAKEQYF.